This T cell receptor beta chain was documented in a study of cytomegalovirus exposure and HLA in healthy donors. Primers included in the PCR were 60 Vbeta and 13 Jbeta primers. Clones were sequenced by immunoSEQ multiplex PCR, and TCRdb holds only the in-frame ones, with some missing. The sample holds about 130,000 clones. Sequencing was done on a sample of PBMCs. This receptor was obtained from a man aged 25-45 years in good health and CMV-seronegative.

CDR3 residues: CARLGPGTSGTRPLKQYF. CDR3 DNA: TGTGCCAGACTGGGCCCCGGGACTAGCGGGACCCGTCCCCTGAAGCAGTACTTC. The chain links TRBV21-1 to TRBJ2-7; the D segment call TRBD2 is taken from the table without a DNA check. TRBV21-1 is flagged as a pseudogene. This CDR3 contains 18 residues.